Reported below is one T cell receptor (beta chain). This CDR3 is 14 amino acids long. CDR1 MNHNY and CDR2 SVGAGI come from the germline V gene (reference sequence). V was pared by 4 bases and J by 8 bases, with 17 bases between. This entry belongs to a study of blood T cell repertoires in COVID-19. On the study more broadly: Spain, Italy and the United States supplied samples that represented acute and convalescent COVID-19.

Some clones are missing from TCRdb's copy, which holds only in-frame ones; the method was immunoSEQ multiplex PCR. This table holds around 310,000 clones, nearly 90% found once. Patients in Seattle were enrolled during active infection, then followed longitudinally. The sequence was collected from a woman in her forties with COVID-19, enrolled during active disease. The sample comprised peripheral blood. The rearrangement links TRBV6-6 to TRBJ1-2, with D tentatively TRBD1 (6 bases). CDR3 DNA sequence: TGTGCCAGCAGTTGGCTGGGGGGGGCGCAGGGCTACACCTTC. It is translated as CASSWLGGAQGYTF.